Below are 17 T cell receptor beta chains sequenced from a single sample in a study of T cell responses to AZD1222 COVID-19 vaccine. Some clones are missing from TCRdb's copy, which holds only in-frame ones; the method was immunoSEQ multiplex PCR. Of roughly 110,000 clones listed, 85% to 95% are singletons. Sequences were derived from peripheral blood, sampled 28 days after the second AZD1222 dose. These receptors originate from an adult who received the AZD1222 COVID-19 vaccine.

The rearrangement uses TRBV11-2 and TRBJ1-5; D may be TRBD1 (5 bases). CDR3 length: 17 residues. Germline lookup yields CDR1 SGHAT and CDR2 FQNNGV. The ends were cut back, 5 bases at V and 3 bases at J, with 20 bases in the middle. CDR3 DNA sequence: TGTGCCAGCAGCCCAGGGCGCGACGAAATCCCCAATCAGCCCCAGCATTTT. It codes for CASSPGRDEIPNQPQHF.

The rearrangement joins TRBV7-9 to TRBJ1-5, with TRBD1 matching over 7 bases. The CDR3 sequence is 15 residues long. Trimming removed 0 bases from V and 6 bases from J; junction bases left unmatched: 5. The V gene's germline CDR1 is SEHNR and CDR2 FQNEAQ (reference sequence). The CDR3 DNA reads TGTGCCAGCAGCTTAGCCGGTGACAGGGCTCAGCCCCAGCATTTT. This gives the protein CASSLAGDRAQPQHF. The full variable domain, completed using reference TRBV7-9 and TRBJ1-5, is DTGVSQNPRHKITKRGQNVTFRCDPISEHNRLYWYRQTLGQGPEFLTYFQNEAQLEKSRLLSDRFSAERPKGSFSTLEIQRTEQGDSAMYLCASSLAGDRAQPQHFGDGTRLSIL.

This chain connects TRBV20-1 to TRBJ1-2; 8 positions agree with TRBD1. The CDR3 length is 15 residues. Germline assignment: CDR1 DFQATT and CDR2 SNEGSKA (reference sequence). Trimming took 3 bases from V and 4 from J; bases not matched to a gene: 10. The CDR3 DNA reads TGCAGTGCTAGTACAGGGGGGCTGATCCTCTATGGCTACACCTTC. Its protein is CSASTGGLILYGYTF.

The rearrangement uses TRBV19 and TRBJ1-1; possibly TRBD1 for D (5 bases). This CDR3 is 17 amino acids long. Between the trimmed V and J ends, which lost 3 bases and 1 base, there was a span of 18 bases. Germline values: CDR1 LNHDA, CDR2 SQIVND (reference sequence). The CDR3: CASSIMVAGQGNTEAFF. The CDR3 DNA sequence: TGTGCCAGTAGTATTATGGTGGCTGGACAAGGGAACACTGAAGCTTTCTTT.

The chain recombines TRBV14 with TRBJ1-1; 11 bases align to TRBD1. The V segment lost 3 bases and the J segment 3 bases; nucleotides outside the gene matches: 6. Germline CDR1 and CDR2: SGHDN and FVKESK. This CDR3 region has 16 residues. The CDR3 loop is CASSQRTGGDDTEAFF. Here the CDR3 DNA reads TGTGCCAGCAGCCAGAGGACAGGGGGCGATGACACTGAAGCTTTCTTT.

This chain joins TRBV5-5 and TRBJ1-2; possible D gene TRBD1, 5 bases. Deletions cut 3 bases from V and 5 bases from J, with 20 bases between. Germline CDR1 is SGHKS and CDR2 is YYEKEE (reference sequence). This CDR3 is built from 16 residues. DNA for the CDR3: TGTGCCAGCAGCTGGGTGACAGACCCCTCAGGGTATGGCTACACCTTC. Its translation: CASSWVTDPSGYGYTF.

The chain recombines TRBV10-2 with TRBJ1-5; TRBD1 matches at 9 bases. The V and J ends lost 6 bases and 3 bases, in that order; junction bases with no gene match: 9. This CDR3 contains 16 residues. Germline CDR1 WSHSY, CDR2 SAAADI. The chain's CDR3 is CASRDGQGTNNQPQHF. In nucleotides, the CDR3 is TGCGCCAGCAGGGACGGACAGGGGACAAACAATCAGCCCCAGCATTTT.

V usage is TRBV30 and J usage is TRBJ2-2, with D perhaps TRBD2 (7 bases). The germline CDR1 and CDR2 sequences are GTSNPN and SVGIG (reference sequence). The CDR3 spans 14 residues. V was clipped by 0 bases and J by 5 bases, with 10 bases between them. The CDR3 loop reads CAWSVQGGTGELFF. As DNA, the CDR3 is TGTGCCTGGAGTGTACAGGGAGGGACCGGGGAGCTGTTTTTT. The full variable domain, with the rest looked up from reference TRBV30 and TRBJ2-2, is SQTIHQWPATLVQPVGSPLSLECTVEGTSNPNLYWYRQAAGRGLQLLFYSVGIGQISSEVPQNLSASRPQDRQFILSSKKLLLSDSGFYLCAWSVQGGTGELFFGEGSRLTVL.

This clone occurred a few times. The chain combines TRBV27 with TRBJ1-4, with D tentatively TRBD1 (6 bases). The CDR3 spans 14 residues. Germline CDR1 reads MNHEY; CDR2 reads SMNVEV (reference sequence). Trimming removed 8 bases from V and 7 bases from J, with 17 bases in between. The CDR3 here is CASGTQGTPEKLFF. Written as DNA, the CDR3 is TGTGCCAGCGGCACCCAGGGGACTCCTGAAAAACTGTTTTTT.

The V gene is TRBV11-2, the J gene TRBJ2-4, with D possibly matching TRBD2 (6 bases). This CDR3 has 15 residues. The ends were cut back, 5 bases at V and 7 bases at J, with 18 bases in the middle. CDR1 and CDR2 from the germline V gene are SGHAT and FQNNGV. The CDR3 nucleotides are TGTGCCAGCAGCCAGGAGGGCAGGACCCATAACATTCAGTACTTC. Encoded protein: CASSQEGRTHNIQYF.

This chain connects TRBV6-6 to TRBJ1-3, with unresolved D. The V gene lost 5 bases and the J gene lost 4 bases, with 18 bases spanning the gap. Germline assignment: CDR1 MNHNY and CDR2 SVGAGI (reference sequence). CDR3 length equals 16 residues. In DNA, the CDR3 is TGTGCCAGCAGTGGGTTGAGTGAGGGTTCAGGAAACACCATATATTTT. Amino acids: CASSGLSEGSGNTIYF.

The rearrangement joins TRBV2 to TRBJ1-1; no reliable D call. This CDR3 has 13 residues. V lost 7 bases and J lost 4, with 13 bases in between. CDR1 is SNHLY and CDR2 is FYNNEI in the germline V gene. This CDR3 is CASKVSTSTEAFF. The CDR3 nucleotides read TGTGCCAGCAAAGTCTCCACAAGCACTGAAGCTTTCTTT. Full variable domain (outside the CDR3, taken from reference TRBV2 and TRBJ1-1): EPEVTQTPSHQVTQMGQEVILRCVPISNHLYFYWYRQILGQKVEFLVSFYNNEISEKSEIFDDQFSVERPDGSNFTLKIRSTKLEDSAMYFCASKVSTSTEAFFGQGTRLTVV.

The chain uses TRBV5-1 and TRBJ1-1; D possibly corresponds to TRBD1 (5 bases). The germline V and J ends were trimmed by 4 bases and 8 bases, with 12 bases remaining between them. CDR1 and CDR2 from the germline V gene are SGHRS and YFSETQ. The CDR3 extends over 12 amino acids. The CDR3 DNA sequence: TGCGCCAGCAGCGGGGGACGGAGAGAAGCTTTCTTT. This gives the protein CASSGGRREAFF.

The chain recombines TRBV7-2 with TRBJ1-1; TRBD1 aligns across 8 bases. The junction had 10 bases not matched to a gene; V was cut back by 5 bases and J by 8 bases. This CDR3 spans 14 amino acids. CDR1 is SGHTA and CDR2 is FQGNSA in the germline V gene. DNA for the CDR3: TGTGCCAGCAGCCCCCACCTTGGACAGGGAGAAGCTTTCTTT. Its translation is CASSPHLGQGEAFF. The entire variable domain, with the rest obtained from reference TRBV7-2 and TRBJ1-1, is as follows: GAGVSQSPSNKVTEKGKDVELRCDPISGHTALYWYRQSLGQGLEFLIYFQGNSAPDKSGLPSDRFSAERTGGSVSTLTIQRTQQEDSAVYLCASSPHLGQGEAFFGQGTRLTVV.

This sequence joins TRBV29-1 and TRBJ2-3; D might be TRBD2 (6 bases). CDR1 is SQVTM, CDR2 ANQGSEA, per germline. V lost 6 bases and J 3 bases, leaving 10 bases between the germline ends. The CDR3 sequence is 12 residues long. The CDR3 loop reads CSVRGTTDTQYF. The CDR3 bases are TGCAGCGTCCGCGGGACGACAGATACGCAGTATTTT.

V and J are TRBV12-3 or TRBV12-4 and TRBJ2-1; D perhaps matches TRBD1 (6 bases). This CDR3 region has 11 residues. Trimming stripped 4 bases from V and 12 bases from J, with 10 bases between. The CDR3 sequence is CASSSGAGQFF. The CDR3 DNA sequence: TGTGCCAGCAGTTCAGGGGCTGGGCAGTTCTTC.

This clone was counted a single time. The rearrangement uses TRBV28 and TRBJ1-6; 7 bases are shared with TRBD1. CDR1 is MDHEN and CDR2 is SYDVKM in the germline V gene. V dropped 6 bases and J dropped 9; count of bases not matched to a gene: 8. The CDR3 length is 14 residues. The CDR3 DNA reads as TGTGCCAGCAGCCTTACAGGGGTGGTTTCACCCCTCCACTTT. It translates to CASSLTGVVSPLHF.